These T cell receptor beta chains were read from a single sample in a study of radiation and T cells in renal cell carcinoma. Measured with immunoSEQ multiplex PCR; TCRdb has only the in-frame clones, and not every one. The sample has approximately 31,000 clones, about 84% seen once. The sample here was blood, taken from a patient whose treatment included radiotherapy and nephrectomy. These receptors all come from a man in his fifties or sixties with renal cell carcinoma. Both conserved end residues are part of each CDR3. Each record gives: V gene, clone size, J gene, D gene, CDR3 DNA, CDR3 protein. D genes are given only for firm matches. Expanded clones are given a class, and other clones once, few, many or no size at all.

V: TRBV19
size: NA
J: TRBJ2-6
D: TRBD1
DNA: TGTGCCAGTACGGGGACAGGGACGAGCTCTGGGGCCAACGTCCTGACTTTC
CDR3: CASTGTGTSSGANVLTF

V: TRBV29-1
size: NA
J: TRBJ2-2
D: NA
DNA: TGCAGCGTTGGCGGACAGCCTGGGGAGCTGTTTTTT
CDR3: CSVGGQPGELFF

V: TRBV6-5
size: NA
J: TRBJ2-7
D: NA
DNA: TGTGCCGGCAGTTACACGAGATTGCAGGGTAAGGGGCAGTACTTC
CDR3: CAGSYTRLQGKGQYF

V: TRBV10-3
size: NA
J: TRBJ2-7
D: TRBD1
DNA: TGTGCCACCCAGACAGGGAAAGGCGAGCAGTACTTC
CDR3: CATQTGKGEQYF

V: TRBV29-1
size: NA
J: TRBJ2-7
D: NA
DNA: TGCAGCGCCCGGGATGGCGCCTACGAGCAGTACTTC
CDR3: CSARDGAYEQYF

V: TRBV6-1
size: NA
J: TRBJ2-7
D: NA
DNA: TGTGCCAGCAGTCGGGGGGCGAACGAGCAGTACTTC
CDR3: CASSRGANEQYF

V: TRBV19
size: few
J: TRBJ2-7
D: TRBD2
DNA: TGTGCCAGTATGCCATTTAGCGGGAGCGGCTACGAGCAGTACTTC
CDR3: CASMPFSGSGYEQYF

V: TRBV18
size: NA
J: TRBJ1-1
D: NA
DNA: TGTGCCAGCTCACCAGGGGGCGCGACTTGGAACACTGAAGCTTTCTTT
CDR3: CASSPGGATWNTEAFF

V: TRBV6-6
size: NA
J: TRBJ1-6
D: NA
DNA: TGTGCCAGCAGGCTCAGGGACGGGGATAATTCACCCCTCCACTTT
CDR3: CASRLRDGDNSPLHF

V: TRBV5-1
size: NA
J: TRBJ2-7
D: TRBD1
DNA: TGCGCCAGCAGCCTCCGTGGACAGGGGGCGCCCGAGCAGTACTTC
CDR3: CASSLRGQGAPEQYF

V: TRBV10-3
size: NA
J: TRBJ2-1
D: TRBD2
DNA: TGTGCCATCGGTTTCGGGACTAGCGGGAGTTGGTCCTACAATGAGCAGTTCTTC
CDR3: CAIGFGTSGSWSYNEQFF

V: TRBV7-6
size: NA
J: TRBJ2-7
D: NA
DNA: TGTGCCAGCAGCTTGCAGGGCGCTCCCTACGAGCAGTACTTC
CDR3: CASSLQGAPYEQYF

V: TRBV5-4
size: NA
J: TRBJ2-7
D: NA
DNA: TGTGCCAGCAGCTTGAGGCCAGGACCGGCCCCCTACGAGCAGTACTTC
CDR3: CASSLRPGPAPYEQYF

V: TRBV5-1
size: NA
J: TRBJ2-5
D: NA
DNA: TGCGCCAGCAGCTTTTCCGGAGAGACCCAGTACTTC
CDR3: CASSFSGETQYF

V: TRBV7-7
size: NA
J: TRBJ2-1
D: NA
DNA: TGTGCTAGCAGCTTAGCACTCGGGATTGAGCAGTTCTTC
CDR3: CASSLALGIEQFF

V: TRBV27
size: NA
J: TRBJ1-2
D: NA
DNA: TGTGCCAGCAGTCCCGGGGGTCGGGGCTACACCTTC
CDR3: CASSPGGRGYTF

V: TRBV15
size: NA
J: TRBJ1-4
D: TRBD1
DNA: TGTGCCACCTTACCGGGACAGCGAGGTGAAAAACTGTTTTTT
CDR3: CATLPGQRGEKLFF

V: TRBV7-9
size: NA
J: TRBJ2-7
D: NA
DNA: TGTGCCAGCAGCCCCCGGGGGCGGACAGGTGGAGACGAGCAGTACTTC
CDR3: CASSPRGRTGGDEQYF

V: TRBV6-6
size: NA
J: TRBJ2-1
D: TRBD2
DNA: TGTGCCAGCAGAACCACTAGCGGGAGTATCAATGAGCAGTTCTTC
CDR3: CASRTTSGSINEQFF

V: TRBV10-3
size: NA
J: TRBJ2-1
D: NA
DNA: TGTGCCATCAGTGAGAGACTAGTTCTTACCAATGAGCAGTTCTTC
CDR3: CAISERLVLTNEQFF

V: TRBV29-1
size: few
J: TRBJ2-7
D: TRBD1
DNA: TGCAGCACGAGCGACTCGACAGGGTACCTCGAGCAGTACTTC
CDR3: CSTSDSTGYLEQYF

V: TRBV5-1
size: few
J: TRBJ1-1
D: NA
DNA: TGCGCCAGCAGCTTGGAGCGCCCCGTGAACACTGAAGCTTTCTTT
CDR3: CASSLERPVNTEAFF

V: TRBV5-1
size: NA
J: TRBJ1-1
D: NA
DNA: TGCGCCAGCAGCTTGTTCTCGGAGAACACTGAAGCTTTCTTT
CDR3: CASSLFSENTEAFF

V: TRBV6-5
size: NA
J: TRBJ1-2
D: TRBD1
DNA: TGTGCCAGCACCGAAGACAGGGGGCACTATGGCTACACCTTC
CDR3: CASTEDRGHYGYTF

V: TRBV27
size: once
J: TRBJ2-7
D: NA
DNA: TGTGCCAGCAGTTTACAGGGCCCAAACTACGAGCAGTACTTC
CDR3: CASSLQGPNYEQYF

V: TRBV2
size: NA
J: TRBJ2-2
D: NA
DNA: TGTGCCAGCACGGGACAAGGATACACCGGGGAGCTGTTTTTT
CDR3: CASTGQGYTGELFF

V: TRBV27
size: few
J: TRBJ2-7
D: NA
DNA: TGTGCCAGCAGCTACTCTGATTCAGGGAACGAGCAGTACTTC
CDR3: CASSYSDSGNEQYF

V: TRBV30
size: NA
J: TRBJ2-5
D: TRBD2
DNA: TGTGCCTGGAGCGGGACTATTGGGGAGACCCAGTACTTC
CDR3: CAWSGTIGETQYF

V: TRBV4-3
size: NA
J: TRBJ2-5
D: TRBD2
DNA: TGCGCCAGCAGCCAAGAGCCCCAGCGGGGGGGAGAGACCCAGTACTTC
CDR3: CASSQEPQRGGETQYF

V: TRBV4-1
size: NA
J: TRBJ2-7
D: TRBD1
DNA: TGCGCCAGCAGCCCGTGGGACCGGGACAGGGGGTACGAGCAGTACTTC
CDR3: CASSPWDRDRGYEQYF

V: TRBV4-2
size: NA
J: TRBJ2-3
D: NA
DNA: TGTGCCAGCAGCCAAGGCGCCTGGGAGAAAGTGGCAGATACGCAGTATTTT
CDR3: CASSQGAWEKVADTQYF

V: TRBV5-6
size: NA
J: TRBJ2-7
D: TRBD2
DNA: TGTGCCAGCAGCCCCGGACTAGCGGGATATTGGTACGAGCAGTACTTC
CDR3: CASSPGLAGYWYEQYF